This TCR beta chain appears in the sequencing data of a study of CD8 T cells in ankylosing spondylitis. Study conclusions and caveats: Previous work reported some of these motif variants in the synovial fluid and blood of reactive arthritis. The clones that were linked to disease were reported to be significantly enriched in matched synovial fluid samples from ankylosing spondylitis patients. Among TCR beta sequences, a motif of fewer than 10 highly homologous variants appeared characteristic of ankylosing spondylitis blood.

CDR1 SGHTA and CDR2 FQGNSA come from the germline V gene. Trimming cost V 2 bases and J 3 bases, with 6 bases left between them. This CDR3 spans 13 amino acids. TCRdb passed the 5' RACE reads through MiXCR, listing each CDR3 protein once. The sample comprises around 770,000 distinct CDR3 sequences, 15% to 20% of which are singletons, and around 20% rests with the top ten. The table lists this clonotype with many counts. Its specificity is unknown. The receptor's source is a male donor with ankylosing spondylitis. Sequenced input: blood, either unsorted or a sorted T cell fraction (not recorded which). V and J are TRBV7-2 and TRBJ2-3; D is undetermined. CDR3 loop: CASSLIWTDTQYF. The CDR3 bases are TGTGCCAGCAGCTTAATATGGACAGATACGCAGTATTTT.